The 11 T cell receptor beta chains given below trace back to one sample, sequenced in a study of T cell repertoires in cytomegalovirus infection. Antigens of these TCRs are unknown. TCRdb reprocessed the reads via MiXCR and lists one record per CDR3 protein. The sample has 25,000 to 35,000 distinct CDR3 sequences, over 15% seen once; the top ten hold roughly 80%. Specimen: CD8+ T cells from cultured PBMCs, collected from culture after CMV antigen stimulation. All receptors come from a human donor in good health (CMV status not recorded). Some clones in this sample may be carry-over from other donors' samples.

The table lists this clonotype with a few counts. This rearrangement joins TRBV6-5 to TRBJ2-1; maybe TRBD1 (6 bases). CDR3 length: 15 amino acids. The germline V gene encodes CDR1 MNHEY and CDR2 SVGAGI. V dropped 0 bases and J dropped 3 bases, with 9 bases sitting between them. The DNA for the CDR3 is TGTGCCAGCAGTTACTCTCAGACAGGCTACAATGAGCAGTTCTTC. It is translated as CASSYSQTGYNEQFF.

The sample holds many counts of this clonotype. The chain recombines TRBV19 with TRBJ2-5; D ambiguous. Looked up from germline, CDR1 is LNHDA and CDR2 is SQIVND (reference sequence). V lost 4 bases, J lost 5 bases, and 8 bases lay in between. This CDR3 contains 12 residues. The chain's CDR3 is CASSTPWETQYF. The DNA for the CDR3 is TGTGCCAGTAGTACGCCGTGGGAGACCCAGTACTTC.

This clonotype was detected ten times or more. The chain employs TRBV6-2 or TRBV6-3 and TRBJ2-3; D call uncertain. The ends were cut back, 0 bases at V and 4 bases at J, with 5 bases in the middle. The CDR3 is 13 amino acids. Germline V lookup: CDR1 MNHEY, CDR2 SVGEGT. The CDR3 reads CASSYSGPDTQYF. CDR3 bases: TGTGCCAGCAGTTACTCTGGGCCAGATACGCAGTATTTT.

A few counts support this clonotype. The CDR3 protein is CATSRVSTGTSSNEQFF. The CDR3 DNA follows: TGTGCCACCAGCAGGGTTTCAACGGGGACTAGTAGCAATGAGCAGTTCTTC. V gene TRBV15 combines with J gene TRBJ2-1; 8 bases line up with TRBD2. This CDR3 is built from 17 residues. Germline CDR1 reads LNHNV; CDR2 reads YYDKDF (reference sequence). V dropped 3 bases and J dropped 6; count of bases not matched to a gene: 13.

The table lists this clonotype with many counts. The rearrangement links TRBV5-5 to TRBJ1-5; TRBD1 matches at 7 bases. The CDR3 is made up of 15 amino acids. Germline V gives CDR1 SGHKS, CDR2 YYEKEE (reference sequence). Trimming at V came to 3 bases and at J to 4 bases, leaving 7 bases not matched to a gene. Written as DNA, the CDR3 is TGTGCCAGCAGCTCCCGGGGACAGAGTAATCAGCCCCAGCATTTT. Translation gives CASSSRGQSNQPQHF.

Many counts were recorded for this clonotype. The chain couples TRBV4-3 to TRBJ1-5; D is ambiguous. Germline values: CDR1 LGHNA, CDR2 YSLEER. The CDR3 extends over 15 amino acids. V lost 0 bases, J lost 3 bases, and 9 bases lay in between. The CDR3 is CASSQDIGDNQPQHF. CDR3 nucleotides: TGCGCCAGCAGCCAAGATATCGGTGACAATCAGCCCCAGCATTTT.

The J gene is TRBJ2-1, the V gene TRBV27; D perhaps matches TRBD1 (5 bases). Germline V gene sequence: CDR1 MNHEY, CDR2 SMNVEV (reference sequence). The germline V and J ends were trimmed by 7 bases and 4 bases, with 20 bases remaining between them. CDR3 length: 16 amino acids. The CDR3 coding sequence is TGTGCCAGCAACCAGGTAGGGGCCAAAAGGTACAATGAGCAGTTCTTC. Its translation is CASNQVGAKRYNEQFF.

This clonotype was observed many times. The chain is built from TRBV6-1 and TRBJ2-2, with 8 bases fitting TRBD1. J gave up 6 bases and V 5 bases, and 8 bases lay outside the gene matches. From germline, CDR1 is MNHNS and CDR2 SASEGT. The CDR3 is made up of 15 amino acids. The CDR3 loop reads CASSSDRVKAGELFF. Written as DNA, the CDR3 is TGTGCCAGCAGTTCGGACAGGGTTAAGGCCGGGGAGCTGTTTTTT.

This clonotype has only a few counts. The rearrangement uses TRBV12-3 or TRBV12-4 and TRBJ2-2; no clear D gene. The CDR3 loop spans 15 amino acids. The V and J ends lost 6 bases and 3 bases respectively, with 14 bases between them. Here the CDR3 reads CASRSHTGYTGELFF. CDR3 DNA: TGTGCCAGCAGATCTCATACGGGTTACACCGGGGAGCTGTTTTTT.

This clonotype was observed many times. The CDR3 coding sequence is TGTGCCAGCAGTTTAGCCGACGTTTTAGGGAGGGGTTTCGAGCAGTTCTTC. Amino acids: CASSLADVLGRGFEQFF. This rearrangement joins TRBV12-3 or TRBV12-4 to TRBJ2-1; 7 bases align to TRBD2. The trim removed 0 bases at V and 10 bases at J, leaving 15 bases unmatched. The CDR3 consists of 17 residues.

V is TRBV10-3 and J is TRBJ2-7; D is possibly TRBD1 or TRBD2 (5 bases each). Germline V gene lookup returns CDR1 ENHRY and CDR2 SYGVKD. The germline V and J ends were trimmed by 8 bases and 0 bases, with 11 bases remaining between them. The CDR3 is made up of 13 amino acids. CDR3 sequence: CAIHRGDSYEQYF. The CDR3 bases are TGTGCCATCCACCGAGGGGACTCCTACGAGCAGTACTTC.